These 21 T cell receptor beta chains originate from one sample sequenced in a study of T cells in Graves' hyperthyroidism and ophthalmopathy. Using RNA transcripts as the source, TCR beta CDR3 regions were amplified. RT-PCR in the first round (using the HTBI primer set) targeted the TCR CDR3. TCRdb redid the calling of the multiplex PCR reads with MiXCR, one entry per CDR3 protein. The sample has approximately 620,000 distinct CDR3 sequences; 16% are singletons. Sequencing input: blood. All receptors come from a woman in her forties with Graves' ophthalmopathy.

CDR3 sequence (DNA): TGTGCCTGGAGCGGGTTACGGGCTTTCTTT. Its protein is CAWSGLRAFF. The genes are TRBV30 and TRBJ1-1, with D unresolved. There are 10 residues in the CDR3. Deletions cut 3 bases from V and 11 bases from J, with 10 bases between. Germline V gene lookup returns CDR1 GTSNPN and CDR2 SVGIG (reference sequence).

This clonotype has just one count. A single base separates this from a much larger clone, so it may be a read error. The chain employs TRBV7-9 and TRBJ2-7, with 7 bases that match TRBD2. The V segment lost 1 base and the J segment 5 bases; nucleotides outside the gene matches: 11. The germline V gene has CDR1 SEHNR and CDR2 FQNEAQ (reference sequence). The CDR3 runs 16 residues. This CDR3 reads CASSLGSASGGHEQYF. CDR3 nucleotide sequence: TGTGCCAGCAGCTTAGGTTCGGCTAGCGGAGGCCACGAGCAGTACTTC.

There are many counts of this clonotype. The rearrangement links TRBV20-1 to TRBJ2-3; TRBD2 matches at 9 bases. V shed 3 bases and J 2 bases; nucleotides not matched to a gene: 6. Germline loops: CDR1 DFQATT, CDR2 SNEGSKA (reference sequence). The CDR3 spans 15 residues. CDR3 DNA: TGCAGTGCTAGCTCCCTAGCGGGGATCACAGATACGCAGTATTTT. Its protein is CSASSLAGITDTQYF.

Concerning this clonotype itself: This sequence may be a read error, since a much larger clone differs from it by one base. This chain uses TRBV5-1 with TRBJ2-3; D is possibly TRBD2 (5 bases). The CDR3 sequence is 14 residues long. The germline V and J ends were trimmed by 0 bases and 6 bases, with 11 bases remaining between them. Looked up from germline, CDR1 is SGHRS and CDR2 is YFSETQ. The CDR3 DNA follows: TGCGCCAGCAGCTTGGCGGGGAGCCGGGATACGCAGTATTTT. Translated, it gives CASSLAGSRDTQYF.

The V call is TRBV20-1, the J call TRBJ1-2; D possibly corresponds to TRBD1 (5 bases). This CDR3 contains 13 residues. V lost 3 bases, J lost 4 bases, and 12 bases lay in between. Per germline, CDR1 DFQATT and CDR2 SNEGSKA (reference sequence). The CDR3 DNA sequence: TGCAGTGCTAGGGGGGGGAGCACCTATGGCTACACCTTC. Residues: CSARGGSTYGYTF.

This chain uses TRBV6-1 with TRBJ1-2; 7 bases fit TRBD1. The junction had 8 bases not matched to a gene; V was cut back by 5 bases and J by 8 bases. CDR3 size: 13 residues. Germline V gene data show CDR1 as MNHNS and CDR2 as SASEGT. Written as DNA, the CDR3 is TGTGCCAGCAGTCAGGACAGGATCAAGGGCTACACCTTC. Translated, it gives CASSQDRIKGYTF.

This clonotype came up many times. The chain links TRBV28 to TRBJ2-7, with TRBD2 matching over 10 bases. Trimming took 4 bases from V and 6 from J; bases not matched to a gene: 6. Germline assignment: CDR1 MDHEN and CDR2 SYDVKM. This CDR3 has 14 amino acids. The CDR3 sequence is CASSSLAGTGEQYF. CDR3 coding DNA: TGTGCCAGCAGTTCACTAGCGGGAACGGGCGAGCAGTACTTC.

This clonotype has ten or more counts. The rearrangement uses TRBV2 and TRBJ2-1; D assignment may be TRBD1 or TRBD2 (5 bases each). V dropped 6 bases and J dropped 3 bases, with 9 bases sitting between them. The CDR3 sequence is 13 residues long. In germline, CDR1 is SNHLY, CDR2 FYNNEI. CDR3 nucleotide sequence: TGTGCCAGCAGAGGGGACCACTACAATGAGCAGTTCTTC. This sequence encodes CASRGDHYNEQFF.

This clonotype was observed a few times. The chain couples TRBV10-3 to TRBJ2-1; 13 bases map to TRBD2. Losses at the gene ends were 3 bases for V and 10 bases for J; bases not matched to a gene: 3. Germline CDR1 ENHRY, CDR2 SYGVKD. This CDR3 comprises 14 residues. CDR3 amino acids: CAISDGLAGVEQFF. The CDR3 bases are TGTGCCATCAGTGATGGACTAGCGGGGGTAGAGCAGTTCTTC.

This clonotype was observed a handful of times. V and J are TRBV10-1 and TRBJ2-5; weak D call: TRBD2 (6 bases). The V gene's germline CDR1 is WNHNN and CDR2 SYGVQD (reference sequence). Deletions cut 2 bases from V and 3 bases from J, with 16 bases between. The length of the CDR3 is 16 residues. CDR3 sequence: CASSEGVAVGEETQYF. CDR3 bases: TGCGCCAGCAGTGAGGGGGTAGCGGTTGGTGAAGAGACCCAGTACTTC.

This clonotype was recorded at least ten times. The J gene is TRBJ1-2, the V gene TRBV2; 8 positions agree with TRBD1. J gave up 3 bases and V 4 bases, and 1 base lay outside the gene matches. The CDR3 covers 13 residues. Germline V lookup: CDR1 SNHLY, CDR2 FYNNEI. CDR3 DNA: TGTGCCAGCAGTGGACAGGGGCACTATGGCTACACCTTC. Its translation: CASSGQGHYGYTF.

This clonotype has only a few counts. Given a much more abundant clone one base away, this may be a read error. The chain links TRBV7-2 to TRBJ2-5, with 9 nucleotides matching TRBD2. There are 16 residues in the CDR3. V shed 0 bases and J 7 bases; nucleotides not matched to a gene: 9. Germline-derived CDR1 and CDR2 are SGHTA and FQGNSA. In nucleotides, the CDR3 is TGTGCCAGCAGCTTAGCTGCGGGAGGGGGGCGAGGGACCCAGTACTTC. It translates to CASSLAAGGGRGTQYF. Using reference TRBV7-2 and TRBJ2-5 for the parts outside the CDR3, the full variable domain is GAGVSQSPSNKVTEKGKDVELRCDPISGHTALYWYRQSLGQGLEFLIYFQGNSAPDKSGLPSDRFSAERTGGSVSTLTIQRTQQEDSAVYLCASSLAAGGGRGTQYFGPGTRLLVL.

This clonotype was seen repeatedly, ten times or more. The V and J genes are TRBV2 and TRBJ1-6; 8 bases match TRBD1. This CDR3 spans 13 amino acids. Trimming took 6 bases from V and 10 from J; bases not matched to a gene: 5. Germline CDR1 is SNHLY and CDR2 is FYNNEI. In DNA form, the CDR3 reads TGTGCCAGCAGGACAGGGGAGGAATCACCCCTCCACTTT. Translation gives CASRTGEESPLHF.

The V call is TRBV20-1, the J call TRBJ2-1; D is undetermined. The CDR3 has 13 amino acids. The V gene lost 0 bases and the J gene lost 8 bases, with 11 bases spanning the gap. Germline loops: CDR1 DFQATT, CDR2 SNEGSKA (reference sequence). CDR3 sequence (DNA): TGCAGTGCTAGAGATAGGCTAGATTATGAGCAGTTCTTC. Its protein product is CSARDRLDYEQFF.

This chain joins TRBV3-1 and TRBJ2-6; D remains ambiguous. The germline V and J ends were trimmed by 1 base and 6 bases, with 10 bases remaining between them. The CDR3 has 15 residues. Germline assignment: CDR1 LGHDT and CDR2 YNNKEL (reference sequence). The chain's CDR3 is CASSQGGSLANVLTF. The CDR3 nucleotides are TGTGCCAGCAGCCAAGGTGGGTCGTTGGCCAACGTCCTGACTTTC.

In its sample, this clonotype was seen many times. The chain employs TRBV6-5 and TRBJ2-5; D not resolved. CDR3 length: 16 residues. Trimming removed 0 bases at V and 4 bases at J, with 15 bases between. In germline, CDR1 is MNHEY, CDR2 SVGAGI. CDR3 sequence reads: CASSYSAALALETQYF. The CDR3 bases are TGTGCCAGCAGTTACTCTGCGGCCCTCGCCCTAGAGACCCAGTACTTC.

The chain has TRBV20-1 and TRBJ2-7, with 12 bases matching TRBD2. The CDR3 consists of 14 residues. V lost 5 bases and J lost 0; bases outside the gene matches: 2. The germline CDR1 and CDR2 sequences are DFQATT and SNEGSKA (reference sequence). CDR3 loop: CSAWTSGISYEQYF. As DNA, the CDR3 is TGCAGTGCTTGGACTAGCGGGATCTCCTACGAGCAGTACTTC.

This rearrangement joins TRBV12-3 or TRBV12-4 to TRBJ2-5; 12 bases agree with TRBD2. Trimming cost V 7 bases and J 0 bases; bases outside gene matches: 9. The CDR3 consists of 17 residues. CDR3 protein: CASKGTSGLIYQETQYF. CDR3 DNA: TGTGCCAGCAAGGGGACTAGCGGGTTAATCTACCAAGAGACCCAGTACTTC.

The rearrangement links TRBV30 to TRBJ1-5; 7 bases fit TRBD1. V lost 5 bases and J lost 4; bases outside the gene matches: 11. The CDR3 is 15 residues long. Germline loops: CDR1 GTSNPN, CDR2 SVGIG (reference sequence). CDR3 DNA sequence: TGTGCCTGGGCCCCCCACCGGGACAGAAATCAGCCCCAGCATTTT. Translated: CAWAPHRDRNQPQHF.

This clonotype was seen many times. The V gene is TRBV3-1, the J gene TRBJ1-3; 8 nucleotides agree with TRBD1. The CDR3 totals 15 residues. The V gene end was trimmed by 3 bases and the J gene end by 2 bases; junction bases not matched to a gene: 3. CDR1 LGHDT and CDR2 YNNKEL come from the germline V gene (reference sequence). CDR3 nucleotides: TGTGCCAGCAGCCAGCGACAGGGGACTGGAAACACCATATATTTT. Encoded protein: CASSQRQGTGNTIYF.

A remark on this clonotype: Since a much larger clone is just one base distant, this may be a read error. The V and J genes are TRBV12-3 or TRBV12-4 and TRBJ2-1, with TRBD2 as a possible D gene (5 bases). The CDR3 is made up of 14 amino acids. With 5 bases removed from V and 8 bases from J, the gap between germline ends came to 16 bases. CDR3 amino acids: CASSNPGDYDEQFF. CDR3 in DNA: TGTGCCAGCAGTAACCCCGGGGATTACGATGAGCAGTTCTTC.